These 10 T cell receptor beta chains originate from one sample sequenced in a study of control samples from healthy donors and cancer patients. TCRdb keeps only in-frame clones here, not all; method: immunoSEQ multiplex PCR. This sample has 150,000 to 200,000 clones, with 85% to 95% found just once. The sequencing input was blood. The receptors were gathered from a woman aged 55-70 years in good health.

This chain connects TRBV7-3 to TRBJ2-3; 14 bases agree with TRBD2. The CDR3 has 19 amino acids. The germline CDR1 and CDR2 sequences are SGHTA and FQGTGA. Losses at the gene ends were 1 base for V and 5 bases for J; bases not matched to a gene: 11. CDR3 sequence: CASSLNPRGLAGGRDTQYF. DNA of the CDR3: TGTGCCAGCAGCTTAAACCCCCGCGGACTAGCGGGGGGACGAGATACGCAGTATTTT.

CDR3 bases: TGTGCCAGTAGTGTACAGGGAGATGGAGATACGCAGTATTTT. It is translated as CASSVQGDGDTQYF. The gene calls are TRBV19 and TRBJ2-3, with a possible D match to TRBD1 (6 bases). Germline values: CDR1 LNHDA, CDR2 SQIVND (reference sequence). V lost 5 bases, J lost 5 bases, and 14 bases lay in between. The CDR3 is 14 amino acids.

The chain joins TRBV3-1 (or the pseudogene TRBV3-2) to TRBJ1-4, with D unclear. Germline assignment: CDR1 LGHDT and CDR2 YNNKEL (reference sequence). The length of the CDR3 is 14 residues. Trimming left V 4 bases short and J 5 bases short, with 11 bases between. In nucleotides, the CDR3 is TGTGCCAGCAGCCGAAATAGAGGGAATGAAAAACTGTTTTTT. Protein: CASSRNRGNEKLFF.

CDR3 nucleotide sequence: TGCGCCAGCAGCCAGACCGGGATTAACTATGGCTACACCTTC. This codes for CASSQTGINYGYTF. The V and J genes are TRBV4-3 and TRBJ1-2; D call uncertain. The CDR3 sequence is 14 residues long. V lost 3 bases to trimming and J lost 1 base, with 9 bases between them. The V gene's germline CDR1 is LGHNA and CDR2 YSLEER.

This clone was observed a single time. The V gene is TRBV7-2, the J gene TRBJ1-2; possible D gene TRBD1, 6 bases. This CDR3 spans 13 amino acids. Trimming took off 5 bases at V and 8 bases at J, with 15 bases between the two ends. Germline V lookup: CDR1 SGHTA, CDR2 FQGNSA. The CDR3, as DNA: TGTGCCAGCAGCCCACGACAGGAAAGCGGCTACACCTTC. Protein: CASSPRQESGYTF.

This chain connects TRBV6-4 to TRBJ1-2, with 7 bases lining up with TRBD1. Germline V lookup: CDR1 MRHNA, CDR2 SNTAGT. With V trimmed by 4 bases and J by 4 bases, 0 bases remained unmatched. CDR3 length: 12 residues. This chain's CDR3 is CASSGQGYGYTF. The CDR3 DNA sequence: TGTGCCAGCAGTGGACAGGGCTATGGCTACACCTTC.

In its sample, this clone was seen a few times. The chain has TRBV6-5 and TRBJ2-1, with 9 bases identical to TRBD2. This CDR3 has 14 amino acids. Germline CDR1 reads MNHEY; CDR2 reads SVGAGI. The J segment lost 6 bases and the V segment lost 0 bases, leaving 0 bases of the junction unmatched. CDR3 bases: TGTGCCAGCAGTTACTCGCGGGGGGGCAATGAGCAGTTCTTC. Amino acid sequence: CASSYSRGGNEQFF.

Many counts were recorded for this clone. J is TRBJ1-1 and V is TRBV6-2 or TRBV6-3; D uncertain. CDR1 and CDR2 (germline): MNHEY, SVGEGT. The CDR3 length is 14 residues. Trimming removed 6 bases from V and 6 bases from J, with 17 bases in between. The CDR3 protein is CASSEQPRLSEAFF. CDR3 nucleotide sequence: TGTGCCAGCAGCGAACAACCTCGTTTGTCTGAAGCTTTCTTT.

This chain connects TRBV28 to TRBJ1-2; D unresolved. The CDR3 spans 12 residues. Germline loops: CDR1 MDHEN, CDR2 SYDVKM. Trimming removed 2 bases at V and 7 bases at J, with 8 bases between. DNA of the CDR3: TGTGCCAGCAGTTTAACCGGGTCTGGCTACACCTTC. As protein: CASSLTGSGYTF.

This chain joins TRBV19 and TRBJ2-3; TRBD2 is a possible D gene (7 bases). Germline loops: CDR1 LNHDA, CDR2 SQIVND (reference sequence). The CDR3 contains 16 residues. The ends were cut back, 0 bases at V and 2 bases at J, with 12 bases in the middle. CDR3 region: CASSIDRGGPTDTQYF. CDR3 nucleotide sequence: TGTGCCAGTAGTATAGATAGGGGGGGGCCCACAGATACGCAGTATTTT.